The 21 T cell receptor beta chains below come from one sample, sequenced in a study of cytomegalovirus exposure and HLA in healthy donors (dated by TCRdb to about 2017). Library preparation was by the immunoSEQ multiplex PCR assay. A mixture of 60 forward primers for TCR Vbeta segments and 13 reverse primers for TCR Jbeta segments was used in the multiplex PCR. TCRdb re-hosts the immuneACCESS table, in-frame sequences only. Its copies lack some clones; in the studies checked, an unresolved V gene accounts for under half of them, and the cause for the rest is not known. The sample profile shows 200,000 or so clones; approximately 81% of them were found once. In total, the top ten clones hold roughly 1.3% of the sample. Sequenced material: PBMCs. The source is a human donor in good health.

The chain joins TRBV9 to TRBJ2-3; tentative D call: TRBD2 (7 bases). There are 18 residues in the CDR3. Trimming stripped 3 bases from V and 2 bases from J, with 22 bases between. Per the germline V gene, CDR1 is SGDLS and CDR2 is YYNGEE. This CDR3 reads CASSALPLSGGATDTQYF. Written as DNA, the CDR3 is TGTGCCAGCAGCGCGCTACCCCTTAGTGGGGGGGCCACAGATACGCAGTATTTT.

Regarding this clone: Additional DNA sequences in this sample encode the identical CDR3. The rearrangement links TRBV9 to TRBJ2-7, with D possibly matching TRBD2 (7 bases). V lost 0 bases and J lost 1, with 11 bases in between. Per germline, CDR1 SGDLS and CDR2 YYNGEE. CDR3 size: 15 residues. CDR3 DNA: TGTGCCAGCAGCGTAGCTGCGGGGGCTTCCTACGAGCAGTACTTC. It is translated as CASSVAAGASYEQYF.

The J gene is TRBJ2-1, the V gene TRBV6-1, with D tentatively TRBD1 (5 bases). The germline gives CDR1 MNHNS, CDR2 SASEGT. V gave up 3 bases and J gave up 8 bases, with 8 bases separating them. This CDR3 region has 12 residues. The CDR3, as DNA: TGTGCCAGCAGTGAGCAGGGCCATGAGCAGTTCTTC. Translated: CASSEQGHEQFF.

The chain uses TRBV2 and TRBJ2-7; D perhaps matches TRBD2 (6 bases). V lost 0 bases and J lost 1, with 19 bases in between. The CDR3 loop spans 18 amino acids. Germline assignment: CDR1 SNHLY and CDR2 FYNNEI. CDR3 protein: CASSEARGLPLLSYEQYF. CDR3 in DNA: TGTGCCAGCAGTGAAGCGCGGGGTTTACCCCTTCTTTCCTACGAGCAGTACTTC.

The J gene is TRBJ2-5, the V gene TRBV5-6; the match to TRBD1 covers 7 bases. Germline loops: CDR1 SGHDT, CDR2 YYEEEE. This CDR3 contains 16 residues. Trimming removed 4 bases from V and 3 bases from J; junction bases left unmatched: 12. The CDR3 sequence is CASSPRGRQGKETQYF. The CDR3, as DNA: TGTGCCAGCAGCCCGAGGGGGAGACAGGGAAAAGAGACCCAGTACTTC.

The CDR3 region has the DNA TGTGCCAGTAGGAAGGGGACTAGCGGGAGCAGCTCCTACGAGCAGTACTTC. This gives the protein CASRKGTSGSSSYEQYF. V is TRBV19 and J is TRBJ2-7; 14 bases fit TRBD2. Losses at the gene ends were 6 bases for V and 0 bases for J; bases not matched to a gene: 7. This CDR3 contains 17 residues. Germline V lookup: CDR1 LNHDA, CDR2 SQIVND (reference sequence).

V usage is TRBV6-6 and J usage is TRBJ2-2, with 8 bases lining up with TRBD2. Germline V gene sequence: CDR1 MNHNY, CDR2 SVGAGI (reference sequence). Unmatched junction bases numbered 3, after V lost 2 bases and J lost 1 base. The CDR3 contains 16 residues. This CDR3 is CASSYEGLENTGELFF. DNA of the CDR3: TGTGCCAGCAGTTACGAGGGACTAGAGAACACCGGGGAGCTGTTTTTT.

The rearrangement uses TRBV5-4 and TRBJ1-2; D is ambiguous. Germline-derived CDR1 and CDR2 are SGHNT and YYREEE (reference sequence). V was clipped by 4 bases and J by 6 bases, with 16 bases between them. The CDR3 runs 14 residues. The CDR3 DNA is TGTGCCAGCAGCCCCCAGAACCCGAAGAATGGCTACACCTTC. It is translated as CASSPQNPKNGYTF.

V and J are TRBV6-5 and TRBJ2-1; D is undetermined. V lost 4 bases and J 0 bases, leaving 10 bases between the germline ends. This CDR3 has 15 amino acids. Germline CDR1 MNHEY, CDR2 SVGAGI. CDR3 sequence (DNA): TGTGCCAGCAGTTCTGCGGCGAGCTCCTACAATGAGCAGTTCTTC. Its protein product is CASSSAASSYNEQFF.

The rearrangement joins TRBV29-1 to TRBJ2-3, with 11 bases that match TRBD2. Germline CDR1 reads SQVTM; CDR2 reads ANQGSEA. The CDR3 spans 15 residues. V shed 4 bases, J shed 0 bases, and the junction held 3 bases outside the gene matches. CDR3 protein: CSVATSGGSTDTQYF. CDR3 coding DNA: TGCAGCGTTGCTACTAGCGGGGGAAGCACAGATACGCAGTATTTT.

V is TRBV28 and J is TRBJ2-7, with TRBD1 matching 9 bases. The length of the CDR3 is 14 residues. V lost 4 bases, J lost 3 bases, and 4 bases stayed unmatched. Germline CDR1 reads MDHEN; CDR2 reads SYDVKM. The CDR3 nucleotides are TGTGCCAGCAGTTGGGGACAGGGACTCTACGAGCAGTACTTC. It specifies CASSWGQGLYEQYF. The full variable domain, with the rest looked up from reference TRBV28 and TRBJ2-7, is DVKVTQSSRYLVKRTGEKVFLECVQDMDHENMFWYRQDPGLGLRLIYFSYDVKMKEKGDIPEGYSVSREKKERFSLILESASTNQTSMYLCASSWGQGLYEQYFGPGTRLTVT.

This clone was recorded only once. The chain recombines TRBV19 with TRBJ1-5; no definite D call. V was trimmed by 5 bases and J by 7 bases, leaving 18 bases between them. There are 15 residues in the CDR3. Germline CDR1 is LNHDA and CDR2 is SQIVND (reference sequence). CDR3 coding DNA: TGTGCCAGTAGTGACACCTCGGAGGTTCGGCAGCCCCAGCATTTT. It encodes CASSDTSEVRQPQHF.

The CDR3 DNA follows: TGTGCCTGGAGGTTGGGGGGGGCGAGAATCACTGAAGCTTTCTTT. Its translation is CAWRLGGARITEAFF. This chain links TRBV30 with TRBJ1-1, with D maybe TRBD1 (6 bases). Germline V gene data show CDR1 as GTSNPN and CDR2 as SVGIG (reference sequence). Trimming stripped 3 bases from V and 4 bases from J, with 18 bases between. CDR3 size: 15 residues.

This clone showed up just once. The J gene is TRBJ2-1, the V gene TRBV19, with TRBD2 matching 11 bases. The CDR3 consists of 15 residues. CDR1 LNHDA and CDR2 SQIVND come from the germline V gene (reference sequence). Germline trimming cut 6 bases from V and 5 bases from J; bases unmatched to any gene: 6. The CDR3 region is CASRAVAGGHNEQFF. CDR3 nucleotide sequence: TGTGCCAGTAGGGCTGTAGCGGGAGGGCACAATGAGCAGTTCTTC.

This clone was seen once. This chain uses TRBV5-4 with TRBJ2-7, with 9 bases fitting TRBD1. Trimming cost V 4 bases and J 2 bases; bases outside gene matches: 1. The germline V gene has CDR1 SGHNT and CDR2 YYREEE (reference sequence). The CDR3 runs to 13 residues. The CDR3 protein is CASSRTGAYEQYF. The CDR3 DNA is TGTGCCAGCAGCCGGACAGGGGCCTACGAGCAGTACTTC.

The rearrangement joins TRBV28 to TRBJ2-2; D call uncertain. The V end was cut by 6 bases, the J end by 1 base, with 12 bases between. Germline-derived CDR1 and CDR2 are MDHEN and SYDVKM. This CDR3 has 15 amino acids. The CDR3 loop is CASSKPAWNTGELFF. The CDR3 DNA reads as TGTGCCAGCAGCAAGCCAGCGTGGAACACCGGGGAGCTGTTTTTT.

V is TRBV5-6 and J is TRBJ2-2; 8 bases line up with TRBD2. The ends lost 0 bases at V and 4 bases at J; junction bases unmatched: 8. The CDR3 is 17 residues long. Germline lookup yields CDR1 SGHDT and CDR2 YYEEEE. For the CDR3, the DNA is TGTGCCAGCAGCTTGGGAGTATTAGCGGGGTCCACCGGGGAGCTGTTTTTT. Its translation is CASSLGVLAGSTGELFF.

The chain couples TRBV5-1 to TRBJ1-1, with D perhaps TRBD1 (5 bases). CDR3 length: 14 amino acids. Germline values: CDR1 SGHRS, CDR2 YFSETQ. V was pared by 4 bases and J by 0 bases, with 10 bases between. The CDR3 DNA is TGCGCCAGCAGCGTCGGACAATTGAACACTGAAGCTTTCTTT. The encoded protein is CASSVGQLNTEAFF.

The rearrangement uses TRBV28 and TRBJ2-7, with TRBD1 matching 8 bases. The V gene's germline CDR1 is MDHEN and CDR2 SYDVKM. Trimming at V came to 10 bases and at J to 2 bases, leaving 4 bases not matched to a gene. The CDR3 has 12 residues. CDR3 nucleotides: TGTGCCACTGGGACAGGACCCTACGAGCAGTACTTC. Its protein product is CATGTGPYEQYF.

The V gene is TRBV27, the J gene TRBJ1-5, with D perhaps TRBD1 (6 bases). Per germline, CDR1 MNHEY and CDR2 SMNVEV (reference sequence). V shed 3 bases and J shed 3 bases, with 15 bases lying between them. This CDR3 is 16 amino acids long. Here the CDR3 reads CASSFWAGAPNQPQHF. The CDR3 nucleotides are TGTGCCAGCAGTTTTTGGGCAGGGGCACCCAATCAGCCCCAGCATTTT.

The chain joins TRBV5-1 to TRBJ2-5, with 14 positions matching TRBD2. Germline assignment: CDR1 SGHRS and CDR2 YFSETQ. The CDR3 is made up of 16 amino acids. V shed 7 bases, J shed 5 bases, and the junction held 10 bases outside the gene matches. CDR3 region: CASDLGTSGSMETQYF. CDR3 DNA: TGCGCCAGCGACCTCGGGACTAGCGGGAGTATGGAGACCCAGTACTTC.